Each of the 25 T cell receptor beta chains below was sequenced from the same sample in a study of T-cell memory formation after mild COVID-19. TCRdb re-analysed the 5' RACE reads in MiXCR, keeping a single row per CDR3 protein. The top ten clones hold roughly 13% of a sample with a few hundred thousand distinct CDR3 sequences, around 27% of them seen once. The source material was PBMCs or a T cell subset sorted from them (not recorded which). The receptors come from an adult woman who had mild COVID-19 (a few samples of this study predate the infection). Cell type and time point are not known.

The chain is built from TRBV27 and TRBJ2-1, with D perhaps TRBD1 (6 bases). CDR1 is MNHEY, CDR2 SMNVEV, per germline (reference sequence). This CDR3 contains 16 residues. V dropped 8 bases and J dropped 2 bases, with 19 bases sitting between them. The CDR3 nucleotides read TGTGCCAGCGGTGATACAGGGCTGGTAACCTACAATGAGCAGTTCTTC. Protein product: CASGDTGLVTYNEQFF.

This clonotype was seen a handful of times. The chain carries TRBV5-1 and TRBJ1-2; D is undetermined. CDR1 and CDR2 from the germline V gene are SGHRS and YFSETQ. This CDR3 has 12 amino acids. V dropped 3 bases and J dropped 8 bases, with 11 bases sitting between them. CDR3 coding DNA: TGCGCCAGCAGCTCGGCCCAGTGGGGCTACACCTTC. Amino acid sequence: CASSSAQWGYTF.

V gene TRBV7-9 combines with J gene TRBJ1-2; D not resolved. Germline CDR1 reads SEHNR; CDR2 reads FQNEAQ (reference sequence). The V end lost 10 bases, the J end lost 4 bases, and 16 bases lay between the germline ends. CDR3 length: 13 residues. The DNA for the CDR3 is TGTGCCACCGGGGAGGGTAGGACCTATGGCTACACCTTC. Amino acids: CATGEGRTYGYTF.

This clonotype was observed a few times. V usage is TRBV5-1 and J usage is TRBJ2-7; 10 bases line up with TRBD1. The CDR3 runs 14 residues. With V trimmed by 4 bases and J by 5 bases, 6 bases remained unmatched. Germline CDR1 SGHRS, CDR2 YFSETQ. The CDR3 is CASSAGTGDHEQYF. The CDR3 DNA is TGCGCCAGCAGCGCCGGGACAGGGGACCACGAGCAGTACTTC.

The J gene is TRBJ2-1, the V gene TRBV27; D is uncertain. The CDR3 extends over 12 amino acids. Germline values: CDR1 MNHEY, CDR2 SMNVEV (reference sequence). V was shortened by 3 bases and J by 12 bases, with 12 bases between the two germline ends. CDR3 DNA sequence: TGTGCCAGCAGTTTTATTGGGTCCGGGCAGTTCTTC. It is translated as CASSFIGSGQFF.

The V and J genes are TRBV18 and TRBJ1-1; TRBD1 matches 8 bases. Germline assignment: CDR1 KGHSH and CDR2 LQKENI. The CDR3 runs to 15 residues. Trimming cost V 3 bases and J 5 bases; bases outside gene matches: 8. The CDR3: CASSPRTGLRTEAFF. CDR3 in DNA: TGTGCCAGCTCACCCCGGACAGGGTTGAGAACTGAAGCTTTCTTT.

This chain connects TRBV4-3 to TRBJ1-2; D remains unclear. Germline V gene data show CDR1 as LGHNA and CDR2 as YSLEER. Trimming left V 0 bases short and J 5 bases short, with 19 bases between. The CDR3 contains 17 residues. The CDR3: CASSQEAAIRQRYGYTF. The CDR3 DNA reads as TGCGCCAGCAGCCAAGAGGCGGCTATAAGACAACGTTATGGCTACACCTTC.

This clonotype occurred a few times. The genes are TRBV4-2 and TRBJ2-3, with 10 bases matching TRBD2. CDR1 is LGHNA and CDR2 is YNFKEQ in the germline V gene. Losses at the gene ends were 0 bases for V and 7 bases for J; bases not matched to a gene: 16. This CDR3 is 19 amino acids long. The CDR3 protein is CASSQDVLAGVVIEYTQYF. CDR3 in DNA: TGTGCCAGCAGCCAAGATGTCCTAGCGGGAGTGGTAATCGAGTATACGCAGTATTTT.

This sequence joins TRBV29-1 and TRBJ2-3, with D possibly TRBD1 on 6 matching bases. The V and J ends lost 3 bases and 4 bases respectively, with 14 bases between them. The CDR3 runs 14 residues. In germline, CDR1 is SQVTM, CDR2 ANQGSEA. CDR3 region: CSVEGAVGPDTQYF. In DNA form, the CDR3 reads TGCAGCGTTGAGGGGGCTGTGGGGCCAGATACGCAGTATTTT.

This chain links TRBV4-1 with TRBJ1-1; D ambiguous. This CDR3 region has 13 residues. V was shortened by 2 bases and J by 7 bases, with 11 bases between the two germline ends. Germline CDR1 MGHRA, CDR2 YSYEKL. Here the CDR3 reads CASSQNRGREAFF. CDR3 nucleotides: TGCGCCAGCAGCCAAAACAGAGGCCGTGAAGCTTTCTTT.

The rearrangement uses TRBV6-1 and TRBJ1-3; D is unclear. Trimming cost V 1 base and J 0 bases, with 10 bases left between them. Germline V gene lookup returns CDR1 MNHNS and CDR2 SASEGT. The CDR3 spans 16 residues. CDR3 nucleotide sequence: TGTGCCAGCAGTGAAGTCGGCAGGCACTCTGGAAACACCATATATTTT. Amino acids: CASSEVGRHSGNTIYF.

The table lists this clonotype with a few counts. This rearrangement joins TRBV15 to TRBJ2-7, with 8 bases that match TRBD1. CDR3 length: 18 residues. The J segment lost 3 bases and the V segment lost 4 bases, leaving 17 bases of the junction unmatched. Per the germline V gene, CDR1 is LNHNV and CDR2 is YYDKDF (reference sequence). For the CDR3, the DNA is TGTGCCACCAGCACCGTGCCATTCCGGGACAGGCGGCACTACGAGCAGTACTTC. This codes for CATSTVPFRDRRHYEQYF.

The chain couples TRBV5-1 to TRBJ2-7, with TRBD1 matching over 9 bases. This CDR3 region has 13 residues. Trimming took 0 bases from V and 7 from J; bases not matched to a gene: 2. The germline gives CDR1 SGHRS, CDR2 YFSETQ. CDR3 sequence reads: CASSLDRGQEQYF. The CDR3 nucleotides read TGCGCCAGCAGCTTGGACAGGGGGCAAGAGCAGTACTTC.

This clonotype was counted ten times or more. CDR3 sequence: CASSYTAGHGANVLTF. In nucleotides, the CDR3 is TGTGCCAGCAGTTACACGGCAGGGCACGGGGCCAACGTCCTGACTTTC. The V gene is TRBV6-5, the J gene TRBJ2-6; D might be TRBD1 (5 bases). From germline, CDR1 is MNHEY and CDR2 SVGAGI. The V and J ends lost 2 bases and 4 bases respectively, with 12 bases between them. The CDR3 has 16 residues.

Here the CDR3 DNA reads TGCGCCAGCAGCTTTGCCAGGGACTACGAGCAGTACTTC. Translation gives CASSFARDYEQYF. This chain links TRBV5-1 with TRBJ2-7; weak D call: TRBD1 (5 bases). This CDR3 has 13 residues. V gave up 2 bases and J gave up 3 bases, with 9 bases separating them. Germline V gives CDR1 SGHRS, CDR2 YFSETQ.

This clonotype showed up just a few times. The V gene is TRBV5-1, the J gene TRBJ2-2; perhaps TRBD1 as D (6 bases). Looked up from germline, CDR1 is SGHRS and CDR2 is YFSETQ. The V gene lost 4 bases and the J gene lost 4 bases, with 17 bases spanning the gap. The CDR3 is 16 amino acids. CDR3: CASSPNPGTLTGELFF. As DNA, the CDR3 is TGCGCCAGCAGCCCGAACCCTGGGACACTCACCGGGGAGCTGTTTTTT.

The table lists this clonotype with a few counts. The chain uses TRBV5-5 and TRBJ1-1, with 8 bases that match TRBD1. The CDR3 covers 15 residues. In germline, CDR1 is SGHKS, CDR2 YYEKEE (reference sequence). The V and J ends lost 4 bases and 0 bases, in that order; junction bases with no gene match: 5. The CDR3 nucleotides read TGTGCCAGCAGCCCTGGACAGGGAATGAACACTGAAGCTTTCTTT. This translates into CASSPGQGMNTEAFF.

A few counts support this clonotype. The chain joins TRBV12-3 or TRBV12-4 to TRBJ2-3, with 8 nucleotides matching TRBD2. J lost 6 bases, V lost 4 bases, and 6 bases had no gene match. This CDR3 region has 14 residues. CDR3 nucleotides: TGTGCCAGCAGTTCAGTAGCGGGGCGGGATACGCAGTATTTT. Translating gives CASSSVAGRDTQYF.

The V and J genes are TRBV7-2 and TRBJ2-1; the match to TRBD2 covers 10 bases. CDR1 is SGHTA, CDR2 FQGNSA, per germline. This CDR3 contains 16 residues. Trimming took 5 bases from V and 6 from J; bases not matched to a gene: 10. In DNA, the CDR3 is TGTGCCAGCAGCGAACCCGGGACTAGCGTCCCCAATGAGCAGTTCTTC. It yields the protein CASSEPGTSVPNEQFF.

The chain employs TRBV9 and TRBJ1-2, with D unclear. V was trimmed by 0 bases and J by 6 bases, leaving 15 bases between them. There are 15 residues in the CDR3. Germline V gene sequence: CDR1 SGDLS, CDR2 YYNGEE. The CDR3 region is CASSVEGSAWDGYTF. CDR3 coding DNA: TGTGCCAGCAGCGTAGAGGGCAGCGCCTGGGATGGCTACACCTTC.

J is TRBJ2-7 and V is TRBV4-1, with 9 bases aligning to TRBD2. Germline values: CDR1 MGHRA, CDR2 YSYEKL. CDR3 length: 13 amino acids. The ends lost 3 bases at V and 4 bases at J; junction bases unmatched: 1. Here the CDR3 DNA reads TGCGCCAGCAGCCAGGGACTAGCTTACGAGCAGTACTTC. Its translation: CASSQGLAYEQYF.

This chain's CDR3 is CASSHEDRDPYEQYF. CDR3 nucleotides: TGCGCCAGCAGCCACGAAGACCGGGATCCCTACGAGCAGTACTTC. The chain carries TRBV4-3 and TRBJ2-7, with D possibly matching TRBD2 (5 bases). The V gene's germline CDR1 is LGHNA and CDR2 YSLEER. The CDR3 extends over 15 amino acids. The V gene lost 3 bases and the J gene lost 2 bases, with 14 bases spanning the gap.

The chain employs TRBV7-9 and TRBJ2-7; 8 nucleotides line up with TRBD1. Germline V gives CDR1 SEHNR, CDR2 FQNEAQ (reference sequence). CDR3 size: 14 residues. J gave up 1 base and V 5 bases, and 4 bases lay outside the gene matches. CDR3 in amino acids: CASSHNRGSYEQYF. Here the CDR3 DNA reads TGTGCCAGCAGCCACAACAGGGGGTCCTACGAGCAGTACTTC.

This clonotype was counted between two and nine times. This chain uses TRBV11-2 with TRBJ1-4; D is unclear. The germline V and J ends were trimmed by 5 bases and 11 bases, with 12 bases remaining between them. Germline V CDR1 and CDR2: SGHAT, FQNNGV. CDR3 length: 12 residues. CDR3: CASSPPTRKLFF. In nucleotides, the CDR3 is TGTGCCAGCAGCCCCCCTACACGGAAACTGTTTTTT. The whole variable domain, remainder taken from reference TRBV11-2 and TRBJ1-4, is EAGVAQSPRYKIIEKRQSVAFWCNPISGHATLYWYQQILGQGPKLLIQFQNNGVVDDSQLPKDRFSAERLKGVDSTLKIQPAKLEDSAVYLCASSPPTRKLFFGSGTQLSVL.

The chain is built from TRBV4-1 and TRBJ2-3; 7 nucleotides line up with TRBD2. This CDR3 region has 17 residues. CDR1 is MGHRA and CDR2 is YSYEKL in the germline V gene. V was pared by 4 bases and J by 2 bases, with 12 bases of the junction left unmatched. The CDR3 sequence is CASSLPSWGGPTDTQYF. The CDR3 DNA sequence: TGCGCCAGCAGCCTCCCGTCGTGGGGAGGGCCCACAGATACGCAGTATTTT.